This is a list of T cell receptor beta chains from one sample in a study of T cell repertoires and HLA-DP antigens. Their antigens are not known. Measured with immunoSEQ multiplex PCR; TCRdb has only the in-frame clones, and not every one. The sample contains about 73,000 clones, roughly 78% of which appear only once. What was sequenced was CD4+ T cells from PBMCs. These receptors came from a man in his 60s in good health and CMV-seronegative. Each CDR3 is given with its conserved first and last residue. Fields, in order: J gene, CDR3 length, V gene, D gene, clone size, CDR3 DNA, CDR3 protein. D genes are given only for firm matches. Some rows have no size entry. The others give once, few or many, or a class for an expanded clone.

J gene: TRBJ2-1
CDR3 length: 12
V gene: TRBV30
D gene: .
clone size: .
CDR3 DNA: TGTGCCTGGAGGGGCCACTACAATGAGCAGTTCTTC
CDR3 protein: CAWRGHYNEQFF

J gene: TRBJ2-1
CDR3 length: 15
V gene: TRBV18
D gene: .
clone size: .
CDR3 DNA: TGTGCCAGCTCACTGACAGAGAGCTCCTACAATGAGCAGTTCTTC
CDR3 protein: CASSLTESSYNEQFF

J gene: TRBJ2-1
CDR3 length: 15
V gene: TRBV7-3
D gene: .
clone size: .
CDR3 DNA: TGTGCCAGCAGCCAAGGGGGGATTGGGAGGAATGAGCAGTTCTTC
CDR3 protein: CASSQGGIGRNEQFF

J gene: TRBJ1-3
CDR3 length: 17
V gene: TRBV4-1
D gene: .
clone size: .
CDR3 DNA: TGCGCCAGCAGCCAAGACCCCCCACCCGGAGGAGGAAACACCATATATTTT
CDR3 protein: CASSQDPPPGGGNTIYF

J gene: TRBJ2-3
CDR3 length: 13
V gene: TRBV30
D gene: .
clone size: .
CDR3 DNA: TGTGCCTGGAACGGGGCCAGCACAGATACGCAGTATTTT
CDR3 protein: CAWNGASTDTQYF

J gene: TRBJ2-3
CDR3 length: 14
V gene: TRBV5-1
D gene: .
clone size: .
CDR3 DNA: TGCGCCAGCAGACCGGACTGGGGCACAGATACGCAGTATTTT
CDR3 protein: CASRPDWGTDTQYF

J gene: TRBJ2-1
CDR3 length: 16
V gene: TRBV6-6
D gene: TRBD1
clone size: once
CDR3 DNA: TGTGCCAGCAGGCCCGTCCGGGACAGGGGCCACAATGAGCAGTTCTTC
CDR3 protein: CASRPVRDRGHNEQFF

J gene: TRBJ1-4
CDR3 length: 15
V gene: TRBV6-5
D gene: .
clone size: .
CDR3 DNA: TGTGCCAGCAGTTACCTATCTAGGACTAATGAAAAACTGTTTTTT
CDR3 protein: CASSYLSRTNEKLFF

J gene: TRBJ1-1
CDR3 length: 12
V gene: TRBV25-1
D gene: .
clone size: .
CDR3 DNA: TGTGCCAGCAGTGCTCCCGCCACTGAAGCTTTCTTT
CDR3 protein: CASSAPATEAFF

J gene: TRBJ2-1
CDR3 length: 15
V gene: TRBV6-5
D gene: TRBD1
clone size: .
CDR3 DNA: TGTGCCAGCAGTTTATACAGGGGGCGGTACAATGAGCAGTTCTTC
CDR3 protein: CASSLYRGRYNEQFF

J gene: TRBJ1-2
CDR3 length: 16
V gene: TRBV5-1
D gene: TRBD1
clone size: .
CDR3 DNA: TGCGCCAGCAGCTTAGGGACAGGGGTGGACAACTATGGCTACACCTTC
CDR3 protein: CASSLGTGVDNYGYTF

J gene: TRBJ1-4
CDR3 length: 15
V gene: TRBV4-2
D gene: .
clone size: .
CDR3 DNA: TGTGCCAGCAGCATCGGGGGACACCCTAATGAAAAACTGTTTTTT
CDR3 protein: CASSIGGHPNEKLFF

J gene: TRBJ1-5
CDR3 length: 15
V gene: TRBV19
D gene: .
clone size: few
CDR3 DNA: TGTGCCAGTAGTATAGTAATCCCCAACAATCAGCCCCAGCATTTT
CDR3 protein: CASSIVIPNNQPQHF

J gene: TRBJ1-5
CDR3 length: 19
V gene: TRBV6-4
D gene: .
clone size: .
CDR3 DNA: TGTGCCAGCAGCCCCAGACCAGGGACCTCTATCTTAAGCAATCAGCCCCAGCATTTT
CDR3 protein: CASSPRPGTSILSNQPQHF

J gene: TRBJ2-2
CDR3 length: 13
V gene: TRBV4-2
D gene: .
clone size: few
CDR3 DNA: TGTGCCAGCAGCCACGCCGGGAACGGGGAGCTGTTTTTT
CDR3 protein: CASSHAGNGELFF

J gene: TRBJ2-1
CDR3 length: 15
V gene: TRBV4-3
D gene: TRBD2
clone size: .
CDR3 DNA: TGCGCCAGCAGCCAAGAACTAGCGGATTACAGTGAGCAGTTCTTC
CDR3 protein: CASSQELADYSEQFF

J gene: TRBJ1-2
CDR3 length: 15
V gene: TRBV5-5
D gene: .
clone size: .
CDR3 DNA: TGTGCCAGCAGCTCATCAGGGGAGGTATCCTATGGCTACACCTTC
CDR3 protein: CASSSSGEVSYGYTF

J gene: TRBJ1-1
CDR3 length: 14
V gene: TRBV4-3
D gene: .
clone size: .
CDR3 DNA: TGCGCCAGCAGCCAGCCTGGTCTGGGCACCGAAGCTTTCTTT
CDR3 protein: CASSQPGLGTEAFF

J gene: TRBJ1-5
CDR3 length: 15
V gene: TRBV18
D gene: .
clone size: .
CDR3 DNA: TGTGCCAGCTCACCTACCTCAGCTAGCAATCAGCCCCAGCATTTT
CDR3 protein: CASSPTSASNQPQHF

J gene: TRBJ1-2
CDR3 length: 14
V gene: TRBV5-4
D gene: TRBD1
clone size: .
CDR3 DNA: TGTGCCTTCGGGGGGACAGGGGGCTACTATGGCTACACCTTC
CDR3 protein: CAFGGTGGYYGYTF

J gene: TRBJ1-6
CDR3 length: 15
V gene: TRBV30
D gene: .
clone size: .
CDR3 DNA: TGTGCCTGGAGTGTACTTAGGACAGAGGGGTCACCCCTCCACTTT
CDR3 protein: CAWSVLRTEGSPLHF

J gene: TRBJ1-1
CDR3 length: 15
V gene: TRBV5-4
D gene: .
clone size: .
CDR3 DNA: TGTGCCAGCAGTCGCCCCGGGGTCGGGGATACTGAAGCTTTCTTT
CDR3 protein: CASSRPGVGDTEAFF

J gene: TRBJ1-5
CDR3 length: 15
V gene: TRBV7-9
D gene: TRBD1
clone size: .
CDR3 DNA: TGTGCCAGCAGCTTGGACAGGGGGCGAAATCAGCCCCAGCATTTT
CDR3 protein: CASSLDRGRNQPQHF

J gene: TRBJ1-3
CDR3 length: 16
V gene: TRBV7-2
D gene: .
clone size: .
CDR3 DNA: TGTGCCAGCAGTCGAACCCAACAGGGCCTTGGAAACACCATATATTTT
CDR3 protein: CASSRTQQGLGNTIYF

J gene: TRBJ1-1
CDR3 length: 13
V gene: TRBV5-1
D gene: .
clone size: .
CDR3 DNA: TGCGCCAGCAGCTCGGACCTGGGAGCTGAAGCTTTCTTT
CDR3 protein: CASSSDLGAEAFF

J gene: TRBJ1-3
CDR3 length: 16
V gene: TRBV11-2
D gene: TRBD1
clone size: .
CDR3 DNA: TGTGCCAGCAGCTTCTCCAACAGGGGGCGCGGGGACACCATATATTTT
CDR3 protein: CASSFSNRGRGDTIYF

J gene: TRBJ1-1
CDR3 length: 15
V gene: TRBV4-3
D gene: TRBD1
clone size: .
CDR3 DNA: TGCGCCAGCAGCCAAGGGGGACAGGGGCTCACTGAAGCTTTCTTT
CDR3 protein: CASSQGGQGLTEAFF

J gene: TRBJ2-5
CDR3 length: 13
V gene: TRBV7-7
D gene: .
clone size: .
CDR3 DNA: TGTGCCAGCAGCTTAGACTGGGGGGAGACCCAGTACTTC
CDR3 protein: CASSLDWGETQYF

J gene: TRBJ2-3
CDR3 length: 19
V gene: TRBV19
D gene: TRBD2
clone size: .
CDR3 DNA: TGTGCCAGTAGTATAGATCTATTCGCTAGCGGGGCCCAGGGGGATACGCAGTATTTT
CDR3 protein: CASSIDLFASGAQGDTQYF

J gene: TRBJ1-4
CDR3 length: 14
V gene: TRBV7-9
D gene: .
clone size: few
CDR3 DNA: TGTGCCAGCAGCTTAGGGGGGAAGAATGAAAAACTGTTTTTT
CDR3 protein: CASSLGGKNEKLFF

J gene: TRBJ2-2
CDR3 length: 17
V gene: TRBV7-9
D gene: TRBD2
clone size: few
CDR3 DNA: TGTGCCAGCAGCTTAGGACTAGCGGGATCGAACACCGGGGAGCTGTTTTTT
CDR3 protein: CASSLGLAGSNTGELFF

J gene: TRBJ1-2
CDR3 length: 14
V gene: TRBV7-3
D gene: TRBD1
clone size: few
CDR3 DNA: TGTGCCAGCAGCTCGGGACAGGGGGCCGTCGGCTACACCTTC
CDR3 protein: CASSSGQGAVGYTF

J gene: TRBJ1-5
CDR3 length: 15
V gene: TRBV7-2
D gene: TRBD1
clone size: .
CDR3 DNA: TGTGCCAGCAGCTTGACAGGGGGAGTTAGTCAGCCCCAGCATTTT
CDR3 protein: CASSLTGGVSQPQHF

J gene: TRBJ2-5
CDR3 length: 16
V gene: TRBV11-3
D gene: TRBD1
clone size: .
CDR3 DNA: TGTGCCAGCAGCCAGGGGATGATGGACAGGGGTGAGACCCAGTACTTC
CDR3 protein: CASSQGMMDRGETQYF

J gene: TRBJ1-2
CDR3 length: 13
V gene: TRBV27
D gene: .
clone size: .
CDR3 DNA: TGTGCCAGCAGTTTTGAGGGCCGGTATGGCTACACCTTC
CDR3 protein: CASSFEGRYGYTF

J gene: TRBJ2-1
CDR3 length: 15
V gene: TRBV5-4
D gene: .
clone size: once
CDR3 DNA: TGTGCCAGCAGTTTTTCGCCCCAAGTTTCAAATGAGCAGTTCTTC
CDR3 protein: CASSFSPQVSNEQFF

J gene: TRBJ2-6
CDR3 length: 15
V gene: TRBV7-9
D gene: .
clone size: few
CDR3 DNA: TGTGCCAGCAGCCCAGGGAGCTCTGGGGCCAACGTCCTGACTTTC
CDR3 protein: CASSPGSSGANVLTF

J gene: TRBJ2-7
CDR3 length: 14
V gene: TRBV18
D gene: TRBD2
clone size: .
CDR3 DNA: TGTGCCAGCTCACCAGCGGGGGGGAAGGACGAGCAGTACTTC
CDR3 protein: CASSPAGGKDEQYF

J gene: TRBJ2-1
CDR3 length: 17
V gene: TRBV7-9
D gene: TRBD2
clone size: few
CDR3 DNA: TGTGCCAGCAGCTACCTTGGCCGGGAGGGGACCTACAATGAGCAGTTCTTC
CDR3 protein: CASSYLGREGTYNEQFF

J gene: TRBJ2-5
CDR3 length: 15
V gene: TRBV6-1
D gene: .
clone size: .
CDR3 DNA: TGTGCCAGCGGCAGAACGGGGGACAGCGGGTGGGAGCAGTACTTC
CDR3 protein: CASGRTGDSGWEQYF

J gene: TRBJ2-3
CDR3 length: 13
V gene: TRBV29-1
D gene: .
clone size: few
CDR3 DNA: TGCAGCGTTCCGGGCACCAGCACAGATACGCAGTATTTT
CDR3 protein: CSVPGTSTDTQYF

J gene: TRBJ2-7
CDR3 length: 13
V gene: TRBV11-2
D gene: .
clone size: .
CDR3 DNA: TGTGCCAGCAGCTTAGGAAGGAATTACGAGCAGTACTTC
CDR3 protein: CASSLGRNYEQYF

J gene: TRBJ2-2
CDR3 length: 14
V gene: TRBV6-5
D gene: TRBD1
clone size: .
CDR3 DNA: TGTGCCAGCAGTTACAACAGGGGGTCCGGGGAGCTGTTTTTT
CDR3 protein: CASSYNRGSGELFF

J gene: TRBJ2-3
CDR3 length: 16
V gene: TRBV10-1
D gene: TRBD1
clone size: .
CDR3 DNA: TGCGCCAGCAGCCTCGGACAGGGAATGGGCACAGATACGCAGTATTTT
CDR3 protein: CASSLGQGMGTDTQYF

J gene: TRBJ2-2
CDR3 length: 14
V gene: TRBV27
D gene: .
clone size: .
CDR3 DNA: TGTGCCAGCAGTTTCGGACAGCACACCGGGGAGCTGTTTTTT
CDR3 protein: CASSFGQHTGELFF

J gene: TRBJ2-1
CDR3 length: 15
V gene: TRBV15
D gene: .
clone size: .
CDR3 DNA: TGTGCCACCAGCAAAAAACTACAGGGAAACCTTGAGCAGTTCTTC
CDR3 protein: CATSKKLQGNLEQFF

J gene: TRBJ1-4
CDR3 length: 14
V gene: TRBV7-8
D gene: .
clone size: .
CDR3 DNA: TGTGCCAGCAGCTTAGAGGCAACTAATGAAAAACTGTTTTTT
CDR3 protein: CASSLEATNEKLFF

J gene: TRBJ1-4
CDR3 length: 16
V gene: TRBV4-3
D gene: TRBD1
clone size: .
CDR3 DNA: TGCGCCAGCAGCCCACCCCTCAGGGGGCGCGGTGAAAAACTGTTTTTT
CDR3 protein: CASSPPLRGRGEKLFF

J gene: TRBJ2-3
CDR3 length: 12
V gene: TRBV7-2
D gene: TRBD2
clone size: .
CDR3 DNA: TGTGCCAGCAGCCAGCCGGGGGGTACGCAGTATTTT
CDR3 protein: CASSQPGGTQYF

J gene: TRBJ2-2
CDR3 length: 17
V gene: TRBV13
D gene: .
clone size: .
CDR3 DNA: TGTGCCAGCAGCTTAAGGGCGGGACGGATCTCGGCCGGGGAGCTGTTTTTT
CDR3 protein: CASSLRAGRISAGELFF

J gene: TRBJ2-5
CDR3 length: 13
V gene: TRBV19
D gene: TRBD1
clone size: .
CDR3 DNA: TGTGCCAGTAGGGAACAGGGGGTGGAGACCCAGTACTTC
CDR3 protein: CASREQGVETQYF

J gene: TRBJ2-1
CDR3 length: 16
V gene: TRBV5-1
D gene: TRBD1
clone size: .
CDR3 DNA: TGCGCCAGCAGCGGGGGGACAGGTCGGACCTACAATGAGCAGTTCTTC
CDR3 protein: CASSGGTGRTYNEQFF

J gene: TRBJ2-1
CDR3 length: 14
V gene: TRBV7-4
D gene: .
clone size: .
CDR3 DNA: TGTGCCAGCAGCTTAGCAGGGGGATGGGATGAGCAGTTCTTC
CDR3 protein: CASSLAGGWDEQFF

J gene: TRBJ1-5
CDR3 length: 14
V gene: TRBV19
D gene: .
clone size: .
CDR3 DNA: TGTGCCAGTAGTCCCCACGAGAGTATACAGCCCCAGCATTTT
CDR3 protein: CASSPHESIQPQHF

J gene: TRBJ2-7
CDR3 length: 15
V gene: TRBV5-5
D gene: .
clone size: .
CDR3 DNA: TGTGCCAGCAGCTTGGGGGACAATGGGAGATACGAGCAGTACTTC
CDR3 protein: CASSLGDNGRYEQYF